The 9 T cell receptor beta chains listed next were all sequenced from one sample in a study of T cell responses to AZD1222 COVID-19 vaccine. Libraries were prepared by immunoSEQ multiplex PCR; TCRdb keeps only in-frame clonotypes and omits some of them. The sample has 95,000 to 150,000 clones; about 87% are singletons. Sequenced material: peripheral blood, taken on day 0 of AZD1222 vaccination. The receptors derive from an adult in good health.

The V call is TRBV7-9, the J call TRBJ2-5; weak D call: TRBD1 (6 bases). Trimming shortened V by 5 bases and J by 0 bases, and 13 bases separated the two germline ends. This CDR3 contains 15 residues. The germline V gene encodes CDR1 SEHNR and CDR2 FQNEAQ (reference sequence). The CDR3 DNA sequence: TGTGCCAGCAGCGGCCGGACAGCTGACCAAGAGACCCAGTACTTC. Amino acid sequence: CASSGRTADQETQYF.

CDR3 nucleotides: TGCAGCGTCGCACAGGGTGATCGCGGGGAGCTGTTTTTT. The encoded protein is CSVAQGDRGELFF. The V gene is TRBV29-1, the J gene TRBJ2-2; TRBD1 is a possible D gene (6 bases). CDR3 length: 13 amino acids. V was trimmed by 6 bases and J by 7 bases, leaving 15 bases between them. Germline assignment: CDR1 SQVTM and CDR2 ANQGSEA.

This chain connects TRBV27 to TRBJ2-7, with TRBD1 matching over 9 bases. The germline V gene has CDR1 MNHEY and CDR2 SMNVEV (reference sequence). The V gene end was trimmed by 5 bases and the J gene end by 5 bases; junction bases not matched to a gene: 4. This CDR3 comprises 13 residues. This chain's CDR3 is CASSLRTGDEQYF. CDR3 sequence (DNA): TGTGCCAGCAGTCTCAGGACAGGGGACGAGCAGTACTTC.

The rearrangement uses TRBV19 and TRBJ1-1; perhaps TRBD1 as D (6 bases). Trimming took 5 bases from V and 1 from J, leaving 8 bases between them. Germline-derived CDR1 and CDR2 are LNHDA and SQIVND (reference sequence). The CDR3 consists of 13 residues. For the CDR3, the DNA is TGTGCCAGTAGTGACAGGAGGAACACTGAAGCTTTCTTT. Translating gives CASSDRRNTEAFF.

A note on this clone: Distinct nucleotide sequences in the sample also encode this CDR3. The chain couples TRBV15 to TRBJ2-7; D not resolved. Germline loops: CDR1 LNHNV, CDR2 YYDKDF (reference sequence). The V end lost 1 base, the J end lost 0 bases, and 7 bases lay between the germline ends. The length of the CDR3 is 14 residues. CDR3 sequence (DNA): TGTGCCACCAGCAGAGCAGGAAGCTCCTACGAGCAGTACTTC. This translates into CATSRAGSSYEQYF.

This chain connects TRBV7-3 to TRBJ1-3; D not certain. Germline assignment: CDR1 SGHTA and CDR2 FQGTGA. The CDR3 consists of 16 residues. V was trimmed by 1 base and J by 0 bases, leaving 10 bases between them. The CDR3 loop reads CASSLNPPFSGNTIYF. The CDR3 DNA follows: TGTGCCAGCAGCTTAAACCCGCCGTTCTCTGGAAACACCATATATTTT.

This clone appeared a few times. The DNA of the CDR3 is TGTGCCAGTAGTATGGGAGAATGGGGCAATCAGCCCCAGCATTTT. The encoded protein is CASSMGEWGNQPQHF. The chain uses TRBV19 and TRBJ1-5; D remains unclear. The V gene's germline CDR1 is LNHDA and CDR2 SQIVND (reference sequence). The V gene lost 3 bases and the J gene lost 2 bases, with 11 bases spanning the gap. The CDR3 covers 15 residues.

The V and J genes are TRBV7-9 and TRBJ2-7; D is possibly TRBD2 (6 bases). The CDR3 runs 15 residues. Germline V lookup: CDR1 SEHNR, CDR2 FQNEAQ (reference sequence). V lost 5 bases and J 0 bases, leaving 14 bases between the germline ends. The CDR3 DNA reads TGTGCCAGCAGCCCGTATAGCGGCAACTCCTACGAGCAGTACTTC. Its protein product is CASSPYSGNSYEQYF. The variable domain in full, with the rest retrieved from reference TRBV7-9 and TRBJ2-7, is DTGVSQNPRHKITKRGQNVTFRCDPISEHNRLYWYRQTLGQGPEFLTYFQNEAQLEKSRLLSDRFSAERPKGSFSTLEIQRTEQGDSAMYLCASSPYSGNSYEQYFGPGTRLTVT.

The chain carries TRBV4-3 and TRBJ2-3; 15 nucleotides agree with TRBD2. The CDR3 runs 19 residues. The germline V gene has CDR1 LGHNA and CDR2 YSLEER. Trimming at V came to 3 bases and at J to 3 bases, leaving 10 bases not matched to a gene. This CDR3 reads CASSHWPGLAGGRTDTQYF. In DNA, the CDR3 is TGCGCCAGCAGCCATTGGCCGGGACTAGCGGGGGGAAGGACAGATACGCAGTATTTT.